Listed below are T cell receptor beta chains from one sample, sequenced in a study of blood T cell repertoires in COVID-19. Assay: immunoSEQ multiplex PCR; the TCRdb copy retains only in-frame clones and omits some. This table has 99,000 or so clones, about 90% appearing once. Source material: peripheral blood. These receptors were taken from a man in his fifties with COVID-19, enrolled during active disease. Both conserved end residues are trimmed from each CDR3. The D gene is left open where the match is weak.

ASSVAPGGQGYEQY | TRBV9 | TRBD1 | TRBJ2-7
ASSRDWTYEQY | TRBV5-1 | . | TRBJ2-7
ASSKFRDRGYEQY | TRBV7-6 | TRBD1 | TRBJ2-7
ASSISGTGAYSNQPQH | TRBV19 | TRBD1 | TRBJ1-5
ASSERTGGEKLF | TRBV9 | TRBD1 | TRBJ1-4
ASSLKPGEKLF | TRBV2 | . | TRBJ1-4
ASSSRYTGGADYGYT | TRBV4-1 | TRBD1 | TRBJ1-2
SASTTSGEGEQY | TRBV20-1 | TRBD2 | TRBJ2-7
ASSGTGLQETQY | TRBV11-3 | TRBD1 | TRBJ2-5
ASSRQQGNTEAF | TRBV11-1 | . | TRBJ1-1
ASSSQGAENIQY | TRBV6-5 | TRBD1 | TRBJ2-4
ASSSEGGVMSYGYT | TRBV13 | . | TRBJ1-2
ASSGDRGSGNTIY | TRBV2 | TRBD1 | TRBJ1-3
ASSIPGVGNTIY | TRBV2 | . | TRBJ1-3
ASSPQGWDTEAF | TRBV4-1 | TRBD1 | TRBJ1-1
ASSLGTGHNSPLH | TRBV5-1 | TRBD1 | TRBJ1-6
ASSVAGGNHPDTQY | TRBV9 | TRBD2 | TRBJ2-3
ASSGHQGTRSPLH | TRBV9 | . | TRBJ1-6
ASTPREGGNEKLF | TRBV27 | . | TRBJ1-4
ASSERRSITGNQPQH | TRBV2 | . | TRBJ1-5
ATSTSSGNTIY | TRBV15 | . | TRBJ1-3
ASSPNGQLLH | TRBV28 | . | TRBJ1-6
ASSLVVQGVYGYT | TRBV7-2 | TRBD1 | TRBJ1-2
SVGLAADEQF | TRBV29-1 | TRBD2 | TRBJ2-1
ASSQVGGATEAF | TRBV14 | . | TRBJ1-1
ASSTAEQGGAGNTIY | TRBV19 | TRBD1 | TRBJ1-3
ASSLNSGYEQF | TRBV7-9 | . | TRBJ2-1
ASSERTSADTQY | TRBV6-1 | TRBD2 | TRBJ2-3
ASSEPQGLLSPLH | TRBV6-1 | . | TRBJ1-6
ASSYGGGTEAF | TRBV6-6 | . | TRBJ1-1
AWTGQLNEKLF | TRBV30 | . | TRBJ1-4
ASSQTGRVNTEAF | TRBV14 | . | TRBJ1-1
ASGDRGSTEAF | TRBV6-5 | TRBD1 | TRBJ1-1
ASSLSGGLYNEQF | TRBV7-6 | TRBD2 | TRBJ2-1
ASSEGAGHTDTQY | TRBV6-1 | . | TRBJ2-3
ASSKFEDSLMLDEQF | TRBV21-1 | . | TRBJ2-1
ATSDAGPRGEQF | TRBV24-1 | . | TRBJ2-1
ASSQAGYYGYT | TRBV3-1/TRBV3-2 | . | TRBJ1-2
ASSDSVASPTGELF | TRBV6-4 | . | TRBJ2-2
SVMTGAGYGYT | TRBV29-1 | . | TRBJ1-2
SARRGRGTPENYGYT | TRBV29-1 | . | TRBJ1-2
SVEKQNRGSEQF | TRBV29-1 | TRBD1 | TRBJ2-1
ASSFLPGHTQETQY | TRBV7-6 | . | TRBJ2-5
ASSLAGNSNQPQH | TRBV5-5 | . | TRBJ1-5
ASSTQGTQY | TRBV19 | . | TRBJ2-5
ASSRSGGEEQY | TRBV7-2 | TRBD1 | TRBJ2-7
ATSESGANEQF | TRBV24-1 | . | TRBJ2-1